This T cell receptor (beta chain) stems from a study of blood T cells in healthy people across ages. Regarding the study as a whole: Strong correlation linked observed beta diversity and percent naive T cells. Naive CD4+ cell counts and diversity both ran higher in long-lived than in aged donors.

Of note for this clonotype: What it binds is not known. The junction and the germline gene differ at one end; a read error may be behind it.

Donors were systemically healthy Caucasian individuals from Russia aged about 6 to 95 years. Primers used in a second PCR of about 7 to 12 cycles were a sample-barcoded 5' primer and a J-beta primer mix. Each TCR beta cDNA got a 12-nucleotide random molecular identifier. TCRdb called the 5' RACE reads again in MiXCR, with one record for every CDR3 protein. Among more than 650,000 distinct CDR3 sequences listed, about 48% were seen once. Sequences were obtained from blood. This receptor was taken from an elderly man in good health.

DNA of the CDR3: TGTGCCGTCCGGGAGGGAGGGGGTCTCAATGGGCAGTTCTTC. It specifies CAVREGGGLNGQFF. The J gene is TRBJ2-1, the V gene TRBV6-1, with 8 bases lining up with TRBD2. Germline V gene data show CDR1 as MNHNS and CDR2 as SASEGT. The CDR3 extends over 14 amino acids.